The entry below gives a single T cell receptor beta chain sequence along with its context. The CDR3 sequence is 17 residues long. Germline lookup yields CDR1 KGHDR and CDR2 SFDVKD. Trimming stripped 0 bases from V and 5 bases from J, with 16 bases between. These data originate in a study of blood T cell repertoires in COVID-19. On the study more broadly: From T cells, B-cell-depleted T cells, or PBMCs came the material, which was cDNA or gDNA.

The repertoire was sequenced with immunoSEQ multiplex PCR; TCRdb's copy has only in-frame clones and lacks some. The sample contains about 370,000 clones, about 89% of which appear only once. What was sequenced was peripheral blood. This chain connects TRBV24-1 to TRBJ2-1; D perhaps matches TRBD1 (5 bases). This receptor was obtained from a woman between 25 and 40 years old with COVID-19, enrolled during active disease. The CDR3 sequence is CATSDLPGHQGNNEQFF. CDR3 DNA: TGTGCCACCAGTGATTTGCCGGGTCATCAGGGCAACAATGAGCAGTTCTTC.